This record concerns one T cell receptor beta chain sequence. The assay was immunoSEQ multiplex PCR, and TCRdb's table has in-frame clones only and misses some. The repertoire has 48,000 or so clones, approximately 90% of them found once; the top ten carry 47%. Per germline, CDR1 SGHAT and CDR2 FQNNGV. This CDR3 spans 13 amino acids. V was cut by 5 bases and J by 3 bases, with 11 bases left in between. Peripheral blood came from all dose cohorts at three timepoints. The data were obtained in a study of OX40 agonist ivuxolimab in advanced cancers. The V and J genes are TRBV11-2 and TRBJ2-7; possibly TRBD1 for D (5 bases). The sequence was obtained from an adult with an advanced solid tumor such as melanoma, head and neck, liver or kidney cancer. The sample was CD4+ or CD8+ T cells sorted from blood, taken in a trial of the OX40 agonist ivuxolimab. The CDR3 spells CASSQGSVYEQYF. Here the CDR3 DNA reads TGTGCCAGCAGCCAGGGAAGTGTCTACGAGCAGTACTTC.